Shown below are 19 T cell receptor beta chains from a single sample sequenced in a study of blood T cell repertoires in COVID-19. This table comes from immunoSEQ multiplex PCR, and its TCRdb copy is limited to in-frame clones, with some not included. The sample lists fewer than 200,000 clones; approximately 86% were seen once. The sample was peripheral blood. The receptors here all came from a woman in her sixties who had recovered from COVID-19.

For the CDR3, the DNA is TGCGCCAGCAGCTTGGTGAGGCAGGGGGTTACCGGGGAGCTGTTTTTT. This codes for CASSLVRQGVTGELFF. The chain combines TRBV5-1 with TRBJ2-2; 7 bases agree with TRBD1. The CDR3 length is 16 residues. With 0 bases clipped from V and 5 bases from J, the junction kept 7 bases outside the gene matches. Germline V lookup: CDR1 SGHRS, CDR2 YFSETQ.

This chain joins TRBV4-3 and TRBJ2-3, with TRBD1 as a possible D gene (5 bases). The CDR3 has 15 amino acids. V was shortened by 2 bases and J by 5 bases, with 14 bases between the two germline ends. Germline CDR1 and CDR2: LGHNA and YSLEER. The CDR3 protein is CASSQTTLQGDTQYF. The CDR3 DNA is TGCGCCAGCAGCCAAACGACCCTGCAGGGAGATACGCAGTATTTT.

The chain carries TRBV28 and TRBJ1-2; D is possibly TRBD1 (6 bases). The CDR3 loop spans 16 amino acids. Germline V CDR1 and CDR2: MDHEN, SYDVKM. The V gene lost 7 bases and the J gene lost 4 bases, with 22 bases spanning the gap. CDR3 in DNA: TGTGCCAGCACTTACCCCTGGGGAACAGGGCGCTATGGCTACACCTTC. This sequence encodes CASTYPWGTGRYGYTF.

In this sample, this clone turned up a few times. The chain combines TRBV19 with TRBJ2-1; D not certain. V dropped 2 bases and J dropped 0 bases, with 8 bases sitting between them. Germline CDR1 reads LNHDA; CDR2 reads SQIVND (reference sequence). The CDR3 is 15 residues long. CDR3 nucleotide sequence: TGTGCCAGTAGTATATCCCTCAGCTCCTACAATGAGCAGTTCTTC. Its translation is CASSISLSSYNEQFF.

The gene calls are TRBV18 and TRBJ1-2, with D tentatively TRBD1 (5 bases). V lost 3 bases, J lost 1 base, and 6 bases lay in between. The CDR3 contains 13 residues. The V gene's germline CDR1 is KGHSH and CDR2 LQKENI. DNA of the CDR3: TGTGCCAGCTCACCGGACAATAACTATGGCTACACCTTC. The encoded protein is CASSPDNNYGYTF.

The V call is TRBV24-1, the J call TRBJ1-4; D perhaps matches TRBD1 (6 bases). The CDR3 runs 15 residues. Trimming cost V 2 bases and J 2 bases, with 8 bases left between them. CDR1 KGHDR and CDR2 SFDVKD come from the germline V gene. The CDR3, as DNA: TGTGCCACCAGTGATTCGAGGGGGACTAATGAAAAACTGTTTTTT. As protein: CATSDSRGTNEKLFF.

This clone was counted a few times. The chain employs TRBV19 and TRBJ1-2; D may be TRBD1 (5 bases). Germline-derived CDR1 and CDR2 are LNHDA and SQIVND (reference sequence). Trimming shortened V by 6 bases and J by 3 bases, and 26 bases separated the two germline ends. The CDR3 runs 18 residues. The chain's CDR3 is CASRGTGRADGVYYGYTF. CDR3 DNA: TGTGCCAGTAGAGGGACTGGTAGGGCCGACGGGGTTTACTATGGCTACACCTTC.

The chain is built from TRBV5-1 and TRBJ2-5; 9 bases agree with TRBD2. V shed 4 bases, J shed 0 bases, and the junction held 7 bases outside the gene matches. The CDR3 is made up of 16 amino acids. CDR1 and CDR2 from the germline V gene are SGHRS and YFSETQ. As DNA, the CDR3 is TGCGCCAGCAGCACACTAGCGGGTCATAACCAAGAGACCCAGTACTTC. Its translation is CASSTLAGHNQETQYF. The whole variable domain, remainder taken from reference TRBV5-1 and TRBJ2-5, is KAGVTQTPRYLIKTRGQQVTLSCSPISGHRSVSWYQQTPGQGLQFLFEYFSETQRNKGNFPGRFSGRQFSNSRSEMNVSTLELGDSALYLCASSTLAGHNQETQYFGPGTRLLVL.

V usage is TRBV5-1 and J usage is TRBJ2-5; 11 nucleotides line up with TRBD2. The CDR3 length is 16 residues. The germline CDR1 and CDR2 sequences are SGHRS and YFSETQ. V dropped 0 bases and J dropped 5; count of bases not matched to a gene: 6. The CDR3 protein is CASSLELAGGQETQYF. CDR3 DNA sequence: TGCGCCAGCAGCTTGGAGCTAGCGGGGGGCCAGGAGACCCAGTACTTC.

In this sample, this clone turned up once. The rearrangement uses TRBV28 and TRBJ2-1; TRBD1 agrees at 9 bases. The ends lost 6 bases at V and 0 bases at J; junction bases unmatched: 0. The CDR3 runs 14 residues. Germline V gives CDR1 MDHEN, CDR2 SYDVKM. The CDR3 loop is CASRTGGSYNEQFF. The CDR3 bases are TGTGCCAGCAGGACAGGGGGCTCCTACAATGAGCAGTTCTTC. Complete variable domain (other parts from reference TRBV28 and TRBJ2-1): DVKVTQSSRYLVKRTGEKVFLECVQDMDHENMFWYRQDPGLGLRLIYFSYDVKMKEKGDIPEGYSVSREKKERFSLILESASTNQTSMYLCASRTGGSYNEQFFGPGTRLTVL.

The rearrangement links TRBV24-1 to TRBJ2-7, with a possible D match to TRBD1 (6 bases). Germline V gene lookup returns CDR1 KGHDR and CDR2 SFDVKD. The CDR3 runs to 15 residues. Trimming took off 4 bases at V and 3 bases at J, with 15 bases between the two ends. The CDR3 DNA follows: TGTGCCACCAGTGACCCCACGGCAGGGGACTACGAGCAGTACTTC. It yields the protein CATSDPTAGDYEQYF.

This chain uses TRBV12-3 or TRBV12-4 with TRBJ2-7; maybe TRBD2 (5 bases). CDR3 length: 12 residues. Trimming stripped 5 bases from V and 7 bases from J, with 12 bases between. CDR3 sequence (DNA): TGTGCCAGCAGTCGGAGGAGTCGGGAGCAGTACTTC. Residues: CASSRRSREQYF.

The chain combines TRBV19 with TRBJ1-4; D call uncertain. This CDR3 is 12 amino acids long. CDR1 and CDR2 from the germline V gene are LNHDA and SQIVND (reference sequence). V gave up 3 bases and J gave up 8 bases, with 7 bases separating them. The CDR3 spells CASSIEEEKLFF. Written as DNA, the CDR3 is TGTGCCAGTAGTATCGAGGAGGAAAAACTGTTTTTT.

The chain uses TRBV18 and TRBJ2-4; no firm D call. Germline V lookup: CDR1 KGHSH, CDR2 LQKENI. CDR3 length equals 15 residues. V lost 3 bases to trimming and J lost 0 bases, with 9 bases between them. This CDR3 reads CASSPQRVAKNIQYF. CDR3 bases: TGTGCCAGCTCACCGCAACGGGTAGCCAAAAACATTCAGTACTTC. Together with reference TRBV18 and TRBJ2-4, the CDR3 gives the full variable domain: NAGVMQNPRHLVRRRGQEARLRCSPMKGHSHVYWYRQLPEEGLKFMVYLQKENIIDESGMPKERFSAEFPKEGPSILRIQQVVRGDSAAYFCASSPQRVAKNIQYFGAGTRLSVL.

J is TRBJ2-1 and V is TRBV7-2; TRBD2 aligns across 11 bases. The CDR3 is made up of 17 amino acids. V was pared by 5 bases and J by 0 bases, with 6 bases of the junction left unmatched. The V gene's germline CDR1 is SGHTA and CDR2 FQGNSA. CDR3 sequence reads: CASSLRLAGFSYNEQFF. In nucleotides, the CDR3 is TGTGCCAGCAGCCTACGACTAGCGGGGTTCTCCTACAATGAGCAGTTCTTC.

The V call is TRBV3-1 (or the pseudogene TRBV3-2), the J call TRBJ2-7; TRBD2 matches at 7 bases. From germline, CDR1 is LGHDT and CDR2 YNNKEL (reference sequence). The CDR3 extends over 15 amino acids. The ends lost 1 base at V and 6 bases at J; junction bases unmatched: 9. The CDR3, as DNA: TGTGCCAGCAGCCAAGGTACGCGGGGGTGGTCCGAGCAGTACTTC. It yields the protein CASSQGTRGWSEQYF.

V usage is TRBV5-4 and J usage is TRBJ2-3, with 7 bases aligning to TRBD2. The germline V gene encodes CDR1 SGHNT and CDR2 YYREEE (reference sequence). The CDR3 contains 16 residues. Germline trimming cut 0 bases from V and 7 bases from J; bases unmatched to any gene: 11. The CDR3 DNA sequence: TGTGCCAGCAGCTTGGCCGGCGGGAGATCGTTAAATACGCAGTATTTT. Translation gives CASSLAGGRSLNTQYF. Full variable domain (remainder filled in from reference TRBV5-4 and TRBJ2-3): ETGVTQSPTHLIKTRGQQVTLRCSSQSGHNTVSWYQQALGQGPQFIFQYYREEENGRGNFPPRFSGLQFPNYSSELNVNALELDDSALYLCASSLAGGRSLNTQYFGPGTRLTVL.

CDR3: CASSQVMNRGNTEAFF. CDR3 DNA: TGCGCCAGCAGCCAAGTTATGAACAGGGGGAACACTGAAGCTTTCTTT. The chain links TRBV4-3 to TRBJ1-1; TRBD1 aligns across 7 bases. This CDR3 has 16 amino acids. The germline V gene has CDR1 LGHNA and CDR2 YSLEER. With V trimmed by 1 base and J by 1 base, 6 bases remained unmatched.

This rearrangement joins TRBV4-1 to TRBJ2-2; 10 bases match TRBD1. From germline, CDR1 is MGHRA and CDR2 YSYEKL. The V gene end was trimmed by 0 bases and the J gene end by 5 bases; junction bases not matched to a gene: 9. CDR3 length: 18 residues. The CDR3 coding sequence is TGCGCCAGCAGCCAAGATCCGACGGGACAGGGGTGGACCGGGGAGCTGTTTTTT. Its protein is CASSQDPTGQGWTGELFF.